This TCR beta chain derives from a study of T cell responses to AZD1222 COVID-19 vaccine. TCRdb keeps only in-frame clones here, not all; method: immunoSEQ multiplex PCR. The data hold about 140,000 clones, with roughly 93% observed a single time. In this sample, this clone turned up once. Its specificity is not known. The ends lost 1 base at V and 0 bases at J; junction bases unmatched: 0. This CDR3 is 14 amino acids long. Per germline, CDR1 LNHDA and CDR2 SQIVND (reference sequence). Study results and caveats: An increase in Spike-specific TCR breadth and depth was observed after two AZD1222 doses. Among vaccine-associated CD4 TCRs, coverage spanned spike, with dominance at 160-218 and 743-854. The peak T cell response came first, and repertoires were sampled only after it.

Sequencing was performed on peripheral blood, taken 28 days after the second AZD1222 dose. This sequence was found in an adult who received the AZD1222 COVID-19 vaccine. The chain is built from TRBV19 and TRBJ2-7; 7 nucleotides align to TRBD2. The CDR3 loop is CASSIGGGSYEQYF. For the CDR3, the DNA is TGTGCCAGTAGTATAGGGGGGGGCTCCTACGAGCAGTACTTC.